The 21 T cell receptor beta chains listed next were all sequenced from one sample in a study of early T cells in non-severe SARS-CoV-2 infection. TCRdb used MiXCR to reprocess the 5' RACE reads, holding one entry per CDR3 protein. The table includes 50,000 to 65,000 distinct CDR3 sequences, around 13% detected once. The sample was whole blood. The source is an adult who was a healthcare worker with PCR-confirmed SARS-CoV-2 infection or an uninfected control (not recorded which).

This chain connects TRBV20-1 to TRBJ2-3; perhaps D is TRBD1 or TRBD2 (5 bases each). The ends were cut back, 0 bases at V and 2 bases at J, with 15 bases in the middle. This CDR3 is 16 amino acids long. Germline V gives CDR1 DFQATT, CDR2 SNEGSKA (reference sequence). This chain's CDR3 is CSARDGSRDLTDTQYF. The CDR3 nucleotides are TGCAGTGCTAGAGATGGGAGCAGGGACCTCACAGATACGCAGTATTTT.

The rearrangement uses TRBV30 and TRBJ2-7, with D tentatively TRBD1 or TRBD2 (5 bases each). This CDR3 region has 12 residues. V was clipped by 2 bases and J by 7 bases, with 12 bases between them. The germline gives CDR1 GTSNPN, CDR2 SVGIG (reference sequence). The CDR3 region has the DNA TGTGCCTGGAGTCCCCCTGGGGGTGAGCAGTACTTC. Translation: CAWSPPGGEQYF.

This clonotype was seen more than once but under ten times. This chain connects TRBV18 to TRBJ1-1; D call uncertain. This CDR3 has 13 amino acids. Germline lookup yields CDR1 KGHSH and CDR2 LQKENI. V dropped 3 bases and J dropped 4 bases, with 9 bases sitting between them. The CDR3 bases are TGTGCCAGCTCACCCAAAGGGAGCACTGAAGCTTTCTTT. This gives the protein CASSPKGSTEAFF.

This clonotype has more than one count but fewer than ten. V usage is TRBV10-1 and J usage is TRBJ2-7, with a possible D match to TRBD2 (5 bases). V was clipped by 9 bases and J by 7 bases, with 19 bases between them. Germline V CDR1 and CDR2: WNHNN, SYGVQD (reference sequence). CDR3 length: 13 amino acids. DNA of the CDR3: TGCGCCAGTCAGGCCGGGGTTTCTAAGGAGCAGTACTTC. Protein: CASQAGVSKEQYF.

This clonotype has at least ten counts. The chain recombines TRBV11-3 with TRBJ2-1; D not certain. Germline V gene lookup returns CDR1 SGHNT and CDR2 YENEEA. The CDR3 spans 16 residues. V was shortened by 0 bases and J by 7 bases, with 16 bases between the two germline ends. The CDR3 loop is CASSLDGRSSANEQFF. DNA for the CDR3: TGTGCCAGCAGCTTAGATGGAAGGTCCAGTGCGAATGAGCAGTTCTTC.

The CDR3: CASRTDRGWNEQFF. The CDR3 DNA follows: TGTGCCAGCAGGACGGACAGGGGCTGGAATGAGCAGTTCTTC. The V gene is TRBV6-1, the J gene TRBJ2-1; 9 bases match TRBD1. The CDR3 length is 14 residues. Germline CDR1 is MNHNS and CDR2 is SASEGT. Losses at the gene ends were 6 bases for V and 7 bases for J; bases not matched to a gene: 7.

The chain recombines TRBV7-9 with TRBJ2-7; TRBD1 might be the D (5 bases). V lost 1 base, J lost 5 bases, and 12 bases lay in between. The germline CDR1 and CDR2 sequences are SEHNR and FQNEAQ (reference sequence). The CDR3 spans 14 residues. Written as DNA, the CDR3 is TGTGCCAGCAGCTTAGGTCACAGGCCCAACGAGCAGTACTTC. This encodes CASSLGHRPNEQYF.

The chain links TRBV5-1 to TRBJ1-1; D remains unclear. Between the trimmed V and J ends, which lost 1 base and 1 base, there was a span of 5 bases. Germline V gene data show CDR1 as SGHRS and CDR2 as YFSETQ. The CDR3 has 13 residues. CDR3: CASSLPGNTEAFF. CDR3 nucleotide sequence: TGCGCCAGCAGCTTGCCGGGGAACACTGAAGCTTTCTTT. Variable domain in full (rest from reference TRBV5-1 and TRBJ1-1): KAGVTQTPRYLIKTRGQQVTLSCSPISGHRSVSWYQQTPGQGLQFLFEYFSETQRNKGNFPGRFSGRQFSNSRSEMNVSTLELGDSALYLCASSLPGNTEAFFGQGTRLTVV.

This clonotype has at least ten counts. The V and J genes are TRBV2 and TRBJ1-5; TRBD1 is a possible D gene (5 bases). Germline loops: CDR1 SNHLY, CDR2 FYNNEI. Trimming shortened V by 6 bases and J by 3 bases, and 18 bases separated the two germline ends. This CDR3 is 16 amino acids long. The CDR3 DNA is TGTGCCAGCAGGCCTCTAGGGACGGACAACAATCAGCCCCAGCATTTT. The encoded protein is CASRPLGTDNNQPQHF.

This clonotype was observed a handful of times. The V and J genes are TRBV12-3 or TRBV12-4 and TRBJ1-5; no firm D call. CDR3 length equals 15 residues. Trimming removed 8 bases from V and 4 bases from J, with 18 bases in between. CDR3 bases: TGTGCCAGCTCGAACCACCCGGTGGGTAATCAGCCCCAGCATTTT. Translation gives CASSNHPVGNQPQHF.

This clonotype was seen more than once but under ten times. In DNA form, the CDR3 reads TGTGCCAGCAGTCGCCTGTGGGGACAACTGAGGACTGAAGCTTTCTTT. It translates to CASSRLWGQLRTEAFF. The V and J genes are TRBV27 and TRBJ1-1, with D perhaps TRBD1 (6 bases). Germline assignment: CDR1 MNHEY and CDR2 SMNVEV (reference sequence). CDR3 length equals 16 residues. Trimming shortened V by 5 bases and J by 5 bases, and 21 bases separated the two germline ends.

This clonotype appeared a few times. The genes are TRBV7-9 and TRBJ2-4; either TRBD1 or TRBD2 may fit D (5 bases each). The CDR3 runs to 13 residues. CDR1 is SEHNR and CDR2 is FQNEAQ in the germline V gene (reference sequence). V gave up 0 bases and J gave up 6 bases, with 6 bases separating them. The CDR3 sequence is CASSLAGVNIQYF. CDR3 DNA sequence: TGTGCCAGCAGCTTAGCGGGGGTAAACATTCAGTACTTC. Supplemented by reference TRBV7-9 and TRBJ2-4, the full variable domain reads DTGVSQNPRHKITKRGQNVTFRCDPISEHNRLYWYRQTLGQGPEFLTYFQNEAQLEKSRLLSDRFSAERPKGSFSTLEIQRTEQGDSAMYLCASSLAGVNIQYFGAGTRLSVL.

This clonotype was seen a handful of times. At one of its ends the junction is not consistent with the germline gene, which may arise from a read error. In DNA, the CDR3 is TGTGCTAGCAGCGTGGGCGGGAGCAATGAGCAGTTCTTC. Protein sequence: CASSVGGSNEQFF. V is TRBV7-7 and J is TRBJ2-1, with 7 bases lining up with TRBD2. The CDR3 length is 13 residues. CDR1 SSHAT and CDR2 FNYEAQ come from the germline V gene (reference sequence).

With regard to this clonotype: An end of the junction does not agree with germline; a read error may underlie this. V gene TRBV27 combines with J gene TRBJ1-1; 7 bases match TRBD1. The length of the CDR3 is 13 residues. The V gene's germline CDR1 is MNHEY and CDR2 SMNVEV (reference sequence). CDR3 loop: CASSGTAGTKAFF. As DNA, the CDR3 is TGTGCCAGCAGTGGGACAGCCGGCACTAAAGCTTTCTTT.

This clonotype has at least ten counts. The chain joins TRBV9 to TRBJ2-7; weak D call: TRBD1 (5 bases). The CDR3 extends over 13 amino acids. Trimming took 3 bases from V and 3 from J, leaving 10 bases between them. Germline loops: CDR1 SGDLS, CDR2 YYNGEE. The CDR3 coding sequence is TGTGCCAGCAGCGCCCAGGGTTTCTACGAGCAGTACTTC. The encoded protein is CASSAQGFYEQYF.

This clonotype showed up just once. The CDR3 loop is CASSLGVASGAFF. The CDR3 DNA follows: TGTGCCAGCAGCTTAGGGGTAGCCAGTGGTGCTTTCTTT. The gene calls are TRBV7-8 and TRBJ1-1; D uncertain. Germline V gene lookup returns CDR1 SGHVS and CDR2 FQNEAQ. V lost 1 base and J 11 bases, leaving 14 bases between the germline ends. The CDR3 spans 13 residues.

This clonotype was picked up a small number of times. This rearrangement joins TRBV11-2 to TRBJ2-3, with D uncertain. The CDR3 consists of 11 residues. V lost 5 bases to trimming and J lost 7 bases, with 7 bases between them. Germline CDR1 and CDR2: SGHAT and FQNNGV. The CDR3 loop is CASSPQNTQYF. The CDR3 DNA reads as TGTGCCAGCAGCCCCCAAAATACGCAGTATTTT.

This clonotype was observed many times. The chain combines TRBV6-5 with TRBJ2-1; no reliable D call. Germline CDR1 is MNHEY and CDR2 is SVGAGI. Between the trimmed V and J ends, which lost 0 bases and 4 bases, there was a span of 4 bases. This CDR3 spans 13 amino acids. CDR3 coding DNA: TGTGCCAGCAGTTACTCGCTATACAATGAGCAGTTCTTC. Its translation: CASSYSLYNEQFF.

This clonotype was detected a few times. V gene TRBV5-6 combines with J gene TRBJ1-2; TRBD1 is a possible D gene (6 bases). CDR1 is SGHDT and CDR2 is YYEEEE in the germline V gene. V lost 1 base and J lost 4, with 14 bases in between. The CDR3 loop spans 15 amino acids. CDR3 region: CASSLRLGASYGYTF. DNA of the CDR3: TGTGCCAGCAGCTTGCGGCTGGGGGCTAGCTATGGCTACACCTTC.

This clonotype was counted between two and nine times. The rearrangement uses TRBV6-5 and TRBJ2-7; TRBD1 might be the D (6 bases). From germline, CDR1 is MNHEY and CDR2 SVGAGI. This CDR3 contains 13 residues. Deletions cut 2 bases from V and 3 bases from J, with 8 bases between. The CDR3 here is CASSYRDNYEQYF. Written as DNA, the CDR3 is TGTGCCAGCAGTTACCGGGACAACTACGAGCAGTACTTC.

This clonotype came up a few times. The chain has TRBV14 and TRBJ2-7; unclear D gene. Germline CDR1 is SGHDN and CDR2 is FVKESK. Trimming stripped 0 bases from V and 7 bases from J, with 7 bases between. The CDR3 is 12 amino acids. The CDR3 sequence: CASSQDFGEQYF. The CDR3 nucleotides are TGTGCCAGCAGCCAAGATTTCGGGGAGCAGTACTTC.